This TCR beta chain was sequenced in a study of regulatory T cells in long-lasting Graves disease listed by TCRdb under 2021. Regarding the complete study: Antithyroid drugs had been taken for less than 3 months by newly diagnosed Graves' disease patients. Persistent Graves' disease patients were compared with newly diagnosed Graves' disease patients by peripheral blood TCR sequencing and RNA sequencing. The study took place in China and was registered as a clinical trial. A total of approximately 35 samples were covered by TCR sequencing, comprising some 13 persistent and around 20 newly diagnosed Graves' disease patients.

Beyond this particular receptor, the publication reports: The small sample size was acknowledged by the authors as a limitation that may reduce accuracy. TRBV28, TRBJ1-2 and TRBJ2-5 were preferentially used in persistent disease, while TRBV20-1 and TRBJ2-1 were favored in newly diagnosed disease. Peripheral blood alone was examined, since thyroid tissue, which constituted the primary lesion, could not be accessed. Patients with persistent disease shared more public clonotypes (fewer than 3,000) than newly diagnosed patients did (around 930). Sequencing and analysis were restricted to the TCR beta chain. Persistent Graves' disease patients showed lower TCR Shannon entropy and fewer highly expanded clones than newly diagnosed patients, suggesting clonal expansion.

V is reduced by 3 bases and J by 12 bases, leaving a spacing of 15 bases between them. From the cysteine through the phenylalanine, the CDR3 covers 12 amino acids. The kept DNA is CDR3 alone, 36 bases in frame from the first base. CDR1 is given as MDHEN and CDR2 as SYDVKM, both from the germline V gene. Libraries came from multiplex PCR. Sequencing was carried out with an Illumina HiSeq 4000. iRepertoire HTBI primers and Arm-PCR amplification of CDR3 regions were used to construct TCR beta libraries. Before sequencing, the PCR products went through gel purification. The source study handled its data this way. A total of fewer than 70 TRBV and some 15 TRBJ segments were identified across samples and were used for gene usage analysis of CDR3 amino acid clonotypes. COPE and FqMerger were used to merge the filtered high-quality paired reads into contigs. Contigs were aligned with BLAST to IMGT TRBV, TRBD and TRBJ reference genes, and CDR3 was defined per IMGT. Any clonotype with a frequency above 0.1% was counted as a highly expanded clone. Shannon entropy was used to measure repertoire diversity, and the Gini coefficient was used to measure V-J evenness. Clonotypes shared by more than one individual were considered public. TCRdb took the public reads, trimmed them with fastp at Q25, ran MiXCR for clone calling and kept in-frame beta chains. Every distinct CDR3 protein forms one entry, paired with its most common genes and DNA. TCRdb, not the authors, supplied the V and J calls. The sample records approximately 540,000 distinct CDR3 sequences, about 12% of which are singletons. The ten largest clones represent roughly 8.9% of the sample.

The intended sense of this specimen's time point label: newly diagnosed GD, antithyroid drugs for less than 3 months. For both TCR sequencing and RNA sequencing, RNA was extracted from PBMCs using TRIzol. The diagnosis of Graves' disease followed American Thyroid Association guidelines. Patients were recruited from an endocrinology department in Xi'an, China. From each patient, approximately 9.9 milliliters of peripheral blood was collected into an EDTA anticoagulant tube. Ficoll Paque Plus density gradient separation was used to isolate PBMCs, and no additional T cell sorting was done. An Agilent 2100 Bioanalyzer and agarose gel were used to check RNA quality, while a NanoDrop 2000 measured RNA concentration. This clonotype was counted ten times or more. The target of this receptor is not known. The record has no base qualities; no much larger clone is one base away. This sample was shared with a second study, whose subject was T cells in Graves' hyperthyroidism and ophthalmopathy. That second report states: Stable Graves' hyperthyroidism was defined as the absence of progression to ophthalmopathy over 18 months of follow-up. Hyperthyroidism patients were newly diagnosed, with disease duration under 2 months, and aged 18 to 65 years. The study excluded patients with uncontrolled infections, other autoimmune diseases, pregnancy or lactation. Diagnoses relied on clinical symptoms, serum thyroxine and TRAb, thyroid ultrasound and orbital computed tomography. For the first round of RT-PCR on the TCR CDR3, the HTBI primer set was used together with the Qiagen OneStep RT-PCR kit. Most expanded thyroid clonotypes (frequency above 0.001) were also found in blood, which suggests that blood repertoires may mirror thyroid immune responses. A 13 V-J signature model separated ophthalmopathy from stable hyperthyroidism, with roughly 88% sensitivity and 81.08% specificity in cross-validation and 80%/75% in testing. In validation, the model predicted progression to ophthalmopathy a median of 6.5 months before onset, with 65% to 71% sensitivity and roughly 77% specificity. To identify distinguishing TCR V-J signatures, a discovery cohort of 95 to 100 patients was used, comprising 40 to 45 with Graves' ophthalmopathy and approximately 58 with stable Graves' hyperthyroidism. Whether ophthalmopathy could be predicted prospectively was tested in an independent validation cohort made up of under 20 hyperthyroidism patients plus 17 patients who later progressed to ophthalmopathy. For training and testing, the 100 or so patients in the discovery cohort were randomly divided in a 7:3 ratio. Thyroid tissue and blood T-cell repertoires from six Graves' hyperthyroidism patients were also compared in the study. After blood sampling, hyperthyroidism patients were treated with methimazole at a starting dose of 30 mg daily, and ophthalmopathy patients were treated with high-dose intravenous methylprednisolone. Libraries were constructed in a second round of multiplex PCR, after which size selection and purification were carried out. Paired-end sequencing of the libraries was performed with 100 bp reads on an Illumina HiSeq2000. SOAPnuke was used to process the raw data, throwing out any read that contained adapters or uncalled bases, had a mean Phred below 15, or lacked an exact constant-primer or identifier match. High-quality paired reads were merged using COPE v1.2.5, and each unique nucleotide sequence was defined as a clonotype. MiTCR v1.1 was used to align clonotypes to the IMGT TRBV, TRBD and TRBJ reference segments. The analysis was restricted to V-J combinations with a frequency above 0.0001, which together covered 99% to 99.2% of the repertoires. The TCS score was defined as F50 (clonal expansion) divided by E x V (chaos), with BLOSUM62-based TCRdist calculated between CDR3 peptides within each V-J. Welch's t-statistics and random forest reduced around 510 V-J features to fewer than 15, which were used in a naive Bayes classifier (R e1071). Sample size was not statistically predetermined, and blinding of investigators to group allocation was not performed. The paper reports TCR Vbeta CDR3 sequencing of some 140 peripheral blood samples: around 45 ophthalmopathy, 70 to 85 hyperthyroidism and 17 progressor patients.

Recombination joined TRBV28 with TRBJ2-7, with the identity of the D gene unclear. The TCR comes from a woman aged 25 to 45 with Graves disease. Donor details come from another sample of the same person, matched by shared clones. The input for sequencing was peripheral blood mononuclear cells (PBMCs), taken at new diagnosis, from a patient treated with antithyroid drugs. The CDR3 has the sequence CASSFAPGRSYF. At the DNA level, the sequence is TGTGCCAGCAGTTTCGCGCCAGGAAGATCGTACTTC.